One and the same sample provided the 2 T cell receptor beta chains below, sequenced in a study of shared clonotypes between healthy human individuals. Repertoires were generated with immunoSEQ multiplex PCR, while TCRdb's copy carries only in-frame clones and drops some. The sample includes 1,400,000 or so clones, about 98.5% seen only once; the top ten take 0.36%. The sequencing sample was made of naive CD4+ T cells sorted from blood. The subset here: CD45RA+ positively selected. These receptors all come from a man younger than 40 in good health.

This clone was counted once. The rearrangement links TRBV6-5 to TRBJ2-1; TRBD2 agrees at 12 bases. Germline lookup yields CDR1 MNHEY and CDR2 SVGAGI. The CDR3 loop spans 15 amino acids. V was clipped by 5 bases and J by 14 bases; unmatched bases: 13. CDR3 DNA: TGTGCCAGCAGTACCCGACTAGCGGGAGAGCTCTGGGAGTTCTTC. Translating gives CASSTRLAGELWEFF.

The chain combines TRBV15 with TRBJ2-3, with D perhaps TRBD1 or TRBD2 (5 bases each). With 6 bases removed from V and 4 bases from J, the gap between germline ends came to 17 bases. This CDR3 region has 15 residues. Germline V gene lookup returns CDR1 LNHNV and CDR2 YYDKDF (reference sequence). This chain's CDR3 is CATSPNLRGSDTQYF. The CDR3 DNA reads TGTGCCACCAGTCCCAATTTGAGGGGATCAGATACGCAGTATTTT.